Detailed here is one T cell receptor beta chain. The antigen remains undetermined. The data belong to a study of OX40 agonist ivuxolimab in advanced cancers. Turning to the study itself: Patients took ivuxolimab, an agonistic anti-OX40 (CD134) antibody. Patients were dosed intravenously with ivuxolimab at 0.01 to 10 mg/kg every 2 weeks. Broader study findings: There were also nonresponders showing low normalized T-cell clonal expansion.

Produced via immunoSEQ multiplex PCR; TCRdb's table is partial and in-frame only. The data show 60,000 to 100,000 clones, about nine tenths seen once. Germline CDR1 is MNHEY and CDR2 is SMNVEV (reference sequence). This CDR3 spans 16 amino acids. The V and J ends lost 5 bases and 4 bases, in that order; junction bases with no gene match: 11. The sequence was obtained from an adult with an advanced solid tumor such as melanoma, head and neck, liver or kidney cancer. This chain connects TRBV27 to TRBJ2-5; the match to TRBD1 covers 9 bases. The sequencing here drew on CD4+ or CD8+ T cells sorted from blood, taken in a trial of the OX40 agonist ivuxolimab. The CDR3 protein is CASSPIGGQGRETQYF. In nucleotides, the CDR3 is TGTGCCAGCAGTCCCATAGGTGGACAGGGGAGAGAGACCCAGTACTTC.